The 9 T cell receptor beta chains below were found in one sample sequenced in a study of OX40 agonist ivuxolimab in advanced cancers. Assay: immunoSEQ multiplex PCR; the TCRdb copy retains only in-frame clones and omits some. The sample lists about 120,000 clones; approximately 92% were seen once. The material sequenced was CD4+ or CD8+ T cells sorted from blood, taken in a trial of the OX40 agonist ivuxolimab. These receptor sequences come from an adult with an advanced solid tumor such as melanoma, head and neck, liver or kidney cancer.

This clone has just a few counts. V and J are TRBV30 and TRBJ1-5, with D possibly being TRBD1 (5 bases). V was cut by 1 base and J by 7 bases, with 8 bases left in between. Germline V CDR1 and CDR2: GTSNPN, SVGIG (reference sequence). This CDR3 is built from 12 residues. CDR3 bases: TGTGCCTGGAGTGCGGGGGTGCAGCCCCAGCATTTT. Its translation: CAWSAGVQPQHF.

The V call is TRBV7-2, the J call TRBJ1-4; D might be TRBD1 (5 bases). Germline CDR1 SGHTA, CDR2 FQGNSA. The CDR3 contains 15 residues. V lost 5 bases and J 4 bases, leaving 14 bases between the germline ends. The chain's CDR3 is CASSARWGGNEKLFF. The CDR3 nucleotides read TGTGCCAGCAGCGCCAGATGGGGGGGTAATGAAAAACTGTTTTTT.

J is TRBJ1-4 and V is TRBV7-2; 9 positions agree with TRBD1. V lost 5 bases to trimming and J lost 7 bases; unmatched junction nucleotides: 2. The germline V gene encodes CDR1 SGHTA and CDR2 FQGNSA. The CDR3 spans 13 residues. The CDR3, as DNA: TGTGCCAGCAGCACAGGGGGCTTTGAAAAACTGTTTTTT. As protein: CASSTGGFEKLFF.

In the case of this clone: In the same sample, other DNA sequences code for this CDR3. This chain joins TRBV5-1 and TRBJ2-5; 9 positions agree with TRBD2. The CDR3 sequence is 14 residues long. Losses at the gene ends were 2 bases for V and 2 bases for J; bases not matched to a gene: 1. Germline CDR1 SGHRS, CDR2 YFSETQ. The DNA for the CDR3 is TGCGCCAGCAGCTTAGCGGGGGGACAAGAGACCCAGTACTTC. This gives the protein CASSLAGGQETQYF.

The chain uses TRBV11-2 and TRBJ1-2; 11 bases agree with TRBD1. The CDR3 is 14 residues long. Per the germline V gene, CDR1 is SGHAT and CDR2 is FQNNGV. The V gene end was trimmed by 6 bases and the J gene end by 8 bases; junction bases not matched to a gene: 8. DNA for the CDR3: TGTGCCAGCAGATATACCGGGACAGGGGGGGGCTACACCTTC. Amino acids: CASRYTGTGGGYTF. Full variable domain (rest looked up from reference TRBV11-2 and TRBJ1-2): EAGVAQSPRYKIIEKRQSVAFWCNPISGHATLYWYQQILGQGPKLLIQFQNNGVVDDSQLPKDRFSAERLKGVDSTLKIQPAKLEDSAVYLCASRYTGTGGGYTFGSGTRLTVV.

The chain uses TRBV7-9 and TRBJ2-5; D might be TRBD1 or TRBD2, each matching 5 bases. Germline assignment: CDR1 SEHNR and CDR2 FQNEAQ (reference sequence). The germline V and J ends were trimmed by 2 bases and 5 bases, with 12 bases remaining between them. The CDR3 is made up of 14 amino acids. In nucleotides, the CDR3 is TGTGCCAGCAGCTTAAGAGGGGCTGGCGAGACCCAGTACTTC. Encoded protein: CASSLRGAGETQYF.

The chain has TRBV9 and TRBJ2-2, with D unclear. The CDR3 spans 13 residues. Trimming took off 0 bases at V and 9 bases at J, with 9 bases between the two ends. Germline assignment: CDR1 SGDLS and CDR2 YYNGEE. Here the CDR3 DNA reads TGTGCCAGCAGCGTAGAACCGGCCAGGGAGCTGTTTTTT. This sequence encodes CASSVEPARELFF.

This rearrangement joins TRBV7-8 to TRBJ2-5, with D perhaps TRBD1 (6 bases). The length of the CDR3 is 14 residues. From germline, CDR1 is SGHVS and CDR2 FQNEAQ. V lost 3 bases, J lost 5 bases, and 13 bases lay in between. For the CDR3, the DNA is TGTGCCAGCAGCTTTTCAGGGGCCGGGGAGACCCAGTACTTC. Residues: CASSFSGAGETQYF. Variable domain in full (rest from reference TRBV7-8 and TRBJ2-5): GAGVSQSPRYKVAKRGQDVALRCDPISGHVSLFWYQQALGQGPEFLTYFQNEAQLDKSGLPSDRFFAERPEGSVSTLKIQRTQQEDSAVYLCASSFSGAGETQYFGPGTRLLVL.

The genes are TRBV5-1 and TRBJ2-5, with D possibly being TRBD1 (5 bases). This CDR3 has 14 residues. V lost 0 bases and J 7 bases, leaving 13 bases between the germline ends. The germline gives CDR1 SGHRS, CDR2 YFSETQ. The CDR3: CASSLEGREGTQYF. Written as DNA, the CDR3 is TGCGCCAGCAGCTTGGAGGGCAGGGAAGGGACCCAGTACTTC.